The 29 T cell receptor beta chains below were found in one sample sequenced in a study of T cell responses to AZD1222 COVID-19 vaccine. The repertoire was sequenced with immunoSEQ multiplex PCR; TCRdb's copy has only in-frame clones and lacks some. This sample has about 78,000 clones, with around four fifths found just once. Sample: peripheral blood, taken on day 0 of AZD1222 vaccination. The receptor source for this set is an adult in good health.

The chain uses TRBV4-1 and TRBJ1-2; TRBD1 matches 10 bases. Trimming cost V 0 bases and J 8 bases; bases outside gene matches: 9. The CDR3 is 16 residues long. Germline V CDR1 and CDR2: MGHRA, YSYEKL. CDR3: CASSQDPGQGFLGYTF. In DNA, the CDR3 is TGCGCCAGCAGCCAAGATCCGGGACAGGGGTTTTTAGGCTACACCTTC.

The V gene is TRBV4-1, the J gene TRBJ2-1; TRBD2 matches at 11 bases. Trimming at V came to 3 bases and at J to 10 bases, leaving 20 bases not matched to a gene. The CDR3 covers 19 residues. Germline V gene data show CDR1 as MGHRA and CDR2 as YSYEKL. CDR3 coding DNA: TGCGCCAGCAGCCAGTTCGTGGCTAGCGGGAGGACGAATATGGGAGAGCAGTTCTTC. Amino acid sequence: CASSQFVASGRTNMGEQFF.

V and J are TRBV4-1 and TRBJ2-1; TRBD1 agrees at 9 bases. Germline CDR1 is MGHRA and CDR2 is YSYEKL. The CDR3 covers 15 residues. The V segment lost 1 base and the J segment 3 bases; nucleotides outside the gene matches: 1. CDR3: CASSQAGQGYNEQFF. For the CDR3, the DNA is TGCGCCAGCAGCCAAGCGGGACAGGGCTACAATGAGCAGTTCTTC.

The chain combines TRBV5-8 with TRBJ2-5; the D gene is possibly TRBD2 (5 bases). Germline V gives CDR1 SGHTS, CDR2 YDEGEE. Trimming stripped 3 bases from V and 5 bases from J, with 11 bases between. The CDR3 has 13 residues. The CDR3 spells CASSSGVVETQYF. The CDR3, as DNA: TGTGCCAGCAGCTCCGGGGTTGTGGAGACCCAGTACTTC.

The chain's CDR3 is CASSSPIIHTSPLHF. The DNA for the CDR3 is TGTGCCAGCAGCTCCCCCATAATCCACACCTCACCCCTCCACTTT. The chain is built from TRBV7-2 and TRBJ1-6; no clear D gene. V was cut by 4 bases and J by 10 bases, with 17 bases left in between. Germline CDR1 and CDR2: SGHTA and FQGNSA. This CDR3 contains 15 residues.

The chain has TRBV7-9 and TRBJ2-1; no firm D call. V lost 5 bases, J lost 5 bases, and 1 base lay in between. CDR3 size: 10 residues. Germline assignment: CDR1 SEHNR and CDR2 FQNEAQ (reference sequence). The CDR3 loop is CASSHNEQFF. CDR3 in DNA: TGTGCCAGCAGCCACAATGAGCAGTTCTTC.

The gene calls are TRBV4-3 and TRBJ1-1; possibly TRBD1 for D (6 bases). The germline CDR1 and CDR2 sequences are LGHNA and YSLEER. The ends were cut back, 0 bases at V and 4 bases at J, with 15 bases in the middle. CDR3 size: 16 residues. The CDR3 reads CASSQDVGQTSTEAFF. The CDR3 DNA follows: TGCGCCAGCAGCCAAGATGTTGGACAGACGAGCACTGAAGCTTTCTTT.

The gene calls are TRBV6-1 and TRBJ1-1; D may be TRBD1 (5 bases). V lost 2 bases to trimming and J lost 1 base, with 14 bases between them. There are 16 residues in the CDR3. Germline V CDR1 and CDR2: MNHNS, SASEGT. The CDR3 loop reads CASSELAGRGNTEAFF. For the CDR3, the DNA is TGTGCCAGCAGTGAATTGGCAGGGAGGGGGAACACTGAAGCTTTCTTT.

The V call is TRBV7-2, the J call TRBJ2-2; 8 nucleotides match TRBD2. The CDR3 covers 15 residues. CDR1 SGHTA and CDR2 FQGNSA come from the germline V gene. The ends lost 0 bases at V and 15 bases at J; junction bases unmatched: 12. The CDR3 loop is CASSLAIRREAVVFF. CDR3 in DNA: TGTGCCAGCAGCTTAGCCATTCGGCGGGAGGCAGTGGTGTTTTTT.

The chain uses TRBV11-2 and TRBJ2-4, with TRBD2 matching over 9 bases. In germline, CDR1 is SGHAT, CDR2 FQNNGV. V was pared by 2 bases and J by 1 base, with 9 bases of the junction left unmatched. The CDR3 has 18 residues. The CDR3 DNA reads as TGTGCCAGCAGCTTACAGGCGGGAGGGCCGACGGCCAAAAACATTCAGTACTTC. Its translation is CASSLQAGGPTAKNIQYF. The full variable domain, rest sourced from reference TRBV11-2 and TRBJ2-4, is EAGVAQSPRYKIIEKRQSVAFWCNPISGHATLYWYQQILGQGPKLLIQFQNNGVVDDSQLPKDRFSAERLKGVDSTLKIQPAKLEDSAVYLCASSLQAGGPTAKNIQYFGAGTRLSVL.

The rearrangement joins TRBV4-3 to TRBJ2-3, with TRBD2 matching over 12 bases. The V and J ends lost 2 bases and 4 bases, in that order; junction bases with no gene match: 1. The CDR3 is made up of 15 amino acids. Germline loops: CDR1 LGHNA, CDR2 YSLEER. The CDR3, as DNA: TGCGCCAGCAGCCAAACTAGCGGGAGGTCAGATACGCAGTATTTT. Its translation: CASSQTSGRSDTQYF.

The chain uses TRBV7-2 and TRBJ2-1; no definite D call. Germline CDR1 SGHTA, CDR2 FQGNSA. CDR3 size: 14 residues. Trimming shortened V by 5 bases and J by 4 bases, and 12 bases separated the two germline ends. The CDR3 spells CASSPHPMYNEQFF. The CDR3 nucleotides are TGTGCCAGCAGCCCGCACCCGATGTACAATGAGCAGTTCTTC.

CDR3 DNA: TGCAGTGCTAGTAAGGGCGGGGTAGATTACAATGAGCAGTTCTTC. Translation gives CSASKGGVDYNEQFF. The V and J genes are TRBV20-1 and TRBJ2-1; D is perhaps TRBD2 (6 bases). The ends were cut back, 3 bases at V and 4 bases at J, with 16 bases in the middle. Germline loops: CDR1 DFQATT, CDR2 SNEGSKA (reference sequence). This CDR3 contains 15 residues.

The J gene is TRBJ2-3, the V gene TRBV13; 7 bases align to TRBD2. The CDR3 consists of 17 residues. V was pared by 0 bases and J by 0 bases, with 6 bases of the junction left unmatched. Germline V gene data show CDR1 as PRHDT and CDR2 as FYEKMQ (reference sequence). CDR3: CASSLGFGGGSTDTQYF. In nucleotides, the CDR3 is TGTGCCAGCAGCTTAGGTTTCGGCGGGGGTAGCACAGATACGCAGTATTTT.

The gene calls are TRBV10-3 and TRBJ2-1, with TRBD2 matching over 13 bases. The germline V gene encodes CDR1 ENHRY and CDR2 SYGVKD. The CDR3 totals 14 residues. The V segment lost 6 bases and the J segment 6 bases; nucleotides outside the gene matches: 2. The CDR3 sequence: CAIRTSGGANEQFF. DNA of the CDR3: TGTGCCATCAGAACTAGCGGGGGGGCCAATGAGCAGTTCTTC.

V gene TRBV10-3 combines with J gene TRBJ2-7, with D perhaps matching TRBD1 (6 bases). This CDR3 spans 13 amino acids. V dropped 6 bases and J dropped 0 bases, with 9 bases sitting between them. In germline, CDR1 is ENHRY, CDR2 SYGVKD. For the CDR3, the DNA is TGTGCCATCAGAAACAGGGTCTCCTACGAGCAGTACTTC. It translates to CAIRNRVSYEQYF.

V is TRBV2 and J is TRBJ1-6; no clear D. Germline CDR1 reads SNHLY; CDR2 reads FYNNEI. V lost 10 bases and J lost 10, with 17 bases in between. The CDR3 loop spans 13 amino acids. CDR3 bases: TGTGCCACCCTGGAGGTATTAAGCTCACCCCTCCACTTT. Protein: CATLEVLSSPLHF.

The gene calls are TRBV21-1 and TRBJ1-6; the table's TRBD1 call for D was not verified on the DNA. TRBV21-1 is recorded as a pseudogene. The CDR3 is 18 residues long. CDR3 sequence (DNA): TGTGCCAGCAGCAAAAACCACAGGGGGGGCGGGTATAATTCACCCCTCCACTTT. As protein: CASSKNHRGGGYNSPLHF.

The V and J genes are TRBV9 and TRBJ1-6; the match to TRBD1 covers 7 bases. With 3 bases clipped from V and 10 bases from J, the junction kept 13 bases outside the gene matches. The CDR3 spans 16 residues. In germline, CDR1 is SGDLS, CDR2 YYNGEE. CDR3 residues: CASSAHETGAGSPLHF. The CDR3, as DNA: TGTGCCAGCAGCGCCCACGAAACAGGGGCCGGATCACCCCTCCACTTT. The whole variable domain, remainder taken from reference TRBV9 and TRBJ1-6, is DSGVTQTPKHLITATGQRVTLRCSPRSGDLSVYWYQQSLDQGLQFLIQYYNGEERAKGNILERFSAQQFPDLHSELNLSSLELGDSALYFCASSAHETGAGSPLHFGNGTRLTVT.

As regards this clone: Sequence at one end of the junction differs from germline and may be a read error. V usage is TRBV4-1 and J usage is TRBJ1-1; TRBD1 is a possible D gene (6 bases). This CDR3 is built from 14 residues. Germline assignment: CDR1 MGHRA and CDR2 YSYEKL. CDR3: CASSQDSGARLILF. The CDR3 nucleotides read TGCGCCAGCAGCCAGGATTCAGGGGCGCGCCTCATACTCTTT.

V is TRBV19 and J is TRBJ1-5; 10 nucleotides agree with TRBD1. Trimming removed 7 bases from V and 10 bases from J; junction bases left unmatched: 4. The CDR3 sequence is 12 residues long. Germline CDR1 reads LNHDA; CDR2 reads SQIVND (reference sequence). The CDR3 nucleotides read TGTGCCAGTACCCGGGACAGGGGTCCCCAGCATTTT. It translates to CASTRDRGPQHF.

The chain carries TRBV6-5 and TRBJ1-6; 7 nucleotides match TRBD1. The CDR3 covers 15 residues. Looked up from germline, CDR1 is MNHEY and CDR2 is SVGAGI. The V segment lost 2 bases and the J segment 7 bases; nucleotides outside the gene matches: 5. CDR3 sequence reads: CASSYTTGYNSPLHF. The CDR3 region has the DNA TGTGCCAGCAGTTACACGACAGGGTACAATTCACCCCTCCACTTT.

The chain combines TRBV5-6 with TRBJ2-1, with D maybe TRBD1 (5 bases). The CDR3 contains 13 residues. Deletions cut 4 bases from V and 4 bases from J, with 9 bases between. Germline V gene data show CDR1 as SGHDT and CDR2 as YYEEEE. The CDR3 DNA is TGTGCCAGCAGCCCCGACAGTTACAATGAGCAGTTCTTC. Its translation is CASSPDSYNEQFF.

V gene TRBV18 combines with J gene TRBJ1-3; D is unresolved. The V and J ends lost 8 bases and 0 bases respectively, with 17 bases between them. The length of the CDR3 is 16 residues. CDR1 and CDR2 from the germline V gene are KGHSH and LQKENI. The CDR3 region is CASLTDFVSSGNTIYF. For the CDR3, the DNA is TGTGCCAGCCTAACGGACTTTGTAAGCTCTGGAAACACCATATATTTT.

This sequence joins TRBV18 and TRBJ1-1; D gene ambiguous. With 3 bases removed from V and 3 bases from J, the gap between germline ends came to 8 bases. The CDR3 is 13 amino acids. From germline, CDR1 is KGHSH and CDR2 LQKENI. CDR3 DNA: TGTGCCAGCTCACCGAAGGGTGACACTGAAGCTTTCTTT. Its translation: CASSPKGDTEAFF.

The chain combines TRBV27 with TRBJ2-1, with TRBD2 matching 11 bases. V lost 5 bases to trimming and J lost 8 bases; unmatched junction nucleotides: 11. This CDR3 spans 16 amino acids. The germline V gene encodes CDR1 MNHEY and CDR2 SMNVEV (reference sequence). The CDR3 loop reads CASSTPLAGVIDEQFF. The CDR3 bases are TGTGCCAGCAGTACCCCACTAGCGGGAGTTATTGATGAGCAGTTCTTC.

The CDR3 sequence is CASSIGASSEQYF. The CDR3 nucleotides are TGTGCCAGTAGTATAGGAGCTAGTAGCGAGCAGTACTTC. This chain links TRBV19 with TRBJ2-7; no clear D gene. This CDR3 contains 13 residues. Germline V gene sequence: CDR1 LNHDA, CDR2 SQIVND (reference sequence). V was pared by 1 base and J by 6 bases, with 10 bases between.

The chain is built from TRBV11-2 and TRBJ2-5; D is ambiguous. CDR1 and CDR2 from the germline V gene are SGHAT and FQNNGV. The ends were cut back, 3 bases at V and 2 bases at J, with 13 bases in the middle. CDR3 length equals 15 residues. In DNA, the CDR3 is TGTGCCAGCAGCTTGGGCGGAGTCACTCAAGAGACCCAGTACTTC. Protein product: CASSLGGVTQETQYF.

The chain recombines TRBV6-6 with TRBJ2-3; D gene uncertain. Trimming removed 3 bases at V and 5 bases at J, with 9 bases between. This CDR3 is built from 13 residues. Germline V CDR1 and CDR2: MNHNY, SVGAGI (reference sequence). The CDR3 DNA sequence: TGTGCCAGCAGTTATGTTGGAGTAGATACGCAGTATTTT. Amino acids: CASSYVGVDTQYF.